The present T cell receptor beta chain was sequenced within a study of blood T cell repertoires in COVID-19. The overall study: Researchers got acute and convalescent COVID-19 samples from the United States, Italy and Spain. Nucleic acid was either cDNA or gDNA, and it came from T cells, B-cell-depleted T cells, or PBMCs.

The germline V gene has CDR1 SGHRS and CDR2 YFSETQ. CDR3 length: 14 amino acids. Trimming shortened V by 0 bases and J by 4 bases, and 10 bases separated the two germline ends. This clone was picked up a small number of times. In the original analysis: Estimated nucleated cell counts came from reference gene primer amplification. Generated by immunoSEQ multiplex PCR, the TCRdb table keeps only in-frame clones and is missing some. Clone size and the V and J calls come from that table; the DNA yielded D and trimming. Here the sample spans around 94,000 clones, 75% to 95% being singletons. The genes are TRBV5-1 and TRBJ1-2; D not certain. The specimen was peripheral blood. This clonotype originated in a man between 18 and 29 years old with acute or convalescent COVID-19. Here the CDR3 reads CASSLDITSYGYTF. The CDR3, as DNA: TGCGCCAGCAGCTTGGATATAACTTCCTATGGCTACACCTTC.